The 21 T cell receptor beta chains presented below share a single source sample, sequenced in a study of kidney transplant recipient with SARS-CoV-2 infection (dated by TCRdb to the early 2020s). In the paper's terms, the time point label means: pre-pandemic baseline sample and day 111 after first positive SARS-CoV-2 test. The sample was run on an Illumina MiSeq. The public reads were run again by TCRdb, first through fastp at Q25 and then through MiXCR, and only productive beta chains were kept. Each entry merges the rows of one CDR3 protein and shows their most common DNA and genes. The sample yields 250,000 or so distinct CDR3 sequences; around 26% were counted once. Almost 7.5% of the sample is taken by the ten largest. The specimen comprised a blood sample, sampled at baseline and between days 110 and 120 from a kidney transplant recipient. Receptors originate from a young adult male patient who had COVID-19 and was a kidney transplant recipient. Post transplant, some T cells may arise from the graft donor.

Many counts were recorded for this clonotype. This chain uses TRBV3-1 with TRBJ2-4; D is unclear. Germline lookup yields CDR1 LGHDT and CDR2 YNNKEL (reference sequence). CDR3 length equals 16 residues. V was shortened by 0 bases and J by 0 bases, with 9 bases between the two germline ends. The chain's CDR3 is CASSQDSELAKNIQYF. In DNA, the CDR3 is TGTGCCAGCAGCCAAGATAGTGAACTAGCCAAAAACATTCAGTACTTC.

This clonotype has a count of ten or more. The rearrangement links TRBV11-2 to TRBJ1-2, with D uncertain. CDR1 and CDR2 from the germline V gene are SGHAT and FQNNGV. The CDR3 sequence is 17 residues long. V lost 2 bases and J 4 bases, leaving 20 bases between the germline ends. The CDR3 nucleotides are TGTGCCAGCAGCTTATCTTCAACAAGCAGAAAGACCTATGGCTACACCTTC. Its protein product is CASSLSSTSRKTYGYTF.

This clonotype has more than one count but fewer than ten. This chain joins TRBV5-1 and TRBJ1-2; D remains unclear. V lost 7 bases and J lost 4, with 23 bases in between. The CDR3 consists of 16 residues. CDR1 SGHRS and CDR2 YFSETQ come from the germline V gene. The CDR3 nucleotides read TGCGCCAGCGGAAGACAATCGGTTCGAAAGACCTATGGCTACACCTTC. This codes for CASGRQSVRKTYGYTF. Full variable domain (remainder filled in from reference TRBV5-1 and TRBJ1-2): KAGVTQTPRYLIKTRGQQVTLSCSPISGHRSVSWYQQTPGQGLQFLFEYFSETQRNKGNFPGRFSGRQFSNSRSEMNVSTLELGDSALYLCASGRQSVRKTYGYTFGSGTRLTVV.

Remarks on this clonotype: This could be a read error, since a much larger clone is one nucleotide away. This rearrangement joins TRBV8-2 to TRBJ2-6; TRBD2, the D gene given by the table, was not confirmed from the DNA. TRBV8-2 constitutes a pseudogene. This CDR3 has 17 residues. CDR3 sequence (DNA): TGTGGCAGAAAGGGGAGGATAACACAAGGTCGGGCCAACGTCCTGACTTTC. Translation gives CGRKGRITQGRANVLTF.

Only a few counts were recorded for this clonotype. The V and J genes are TRBV18 and TRBJ2-5; D call uncertain. V was clipped by 4 bases and J by 4 bases, with 7 bases between them. Germline values: CDR1 KGHSH, CDR2 LQKENI. This CDR3 spans 12 amino acids. The CDR3 here is CASSRGTETQYF. In DNA form, the CDR3 reads TGTGCCAGCTCACGGGGTACAGAGACCCAGTACTTC.

There are many counts of this clonotype. The rearrangement joins TRBV27 to TRBJ1-4; D is perhaps TRBD1 (5 bases). Trimming removed 5 bases at V and 5 bases at J, with 12 bases between. CDR3 length equals 14 residues. Germline CDR1 is MNHEY and CDR2 is SMNVEV (reference sequence). The CDR3 coding sequence is TGTGCCAGCAGTACCCTGGGGACGAATGAAAAACTGTTTTTT. This translates into CASSTLGTNEKLFF.

Many counts were recorded for this clonotype. V is TRBV4-1 and J is TRBJ1-3; possible D gene TRBD1, 5 bases. The CDR3 totals 15 residues. The V and J ends lost 2 bases and 3 bases respectively, with 11 bases between them. CDR1 is MGHRA, CDR2 YSYEKL, per germline. The CDR3 is CASSQPGRLGNTIYF. Written as DNA, the CDR3 is TGCGCCAGCAGCCAACCGGGACGGCTTGGAAACACCATATATTTT.

In regard to this clonotype: Possible read error: a much larger clone is one base away. The conserved closing phenylalanine or tryptophan is absent in this CDR3, likely reflecting a read error. V gene TRBV4-3 combines with J gene TRBJ1-2; D is undetermined. CDR1 and CDR2 from the germline V gene are LGHNA and YSLEER. The V end lost 5 bases, the J end lost 4 bases, and 23 bases lay between the germline ends. This CDR3 has 17 residues. CDR3 amino acids: CASSLKEGRRKTYGYTS. The CDR3 coding sequence is TGCGCCAGCAGCTTAAAAGAAGGACGTCGAAAGACCTATGGCTACACCTCC.

In its sample, this clonotype was seen once. A read error is possible here, since a much larger clone lies one base away. The CDR3 coding sequence is TGTGCCACCAGCAGAGGGGGGACGGTCTACAGTGCTGAGCAGCTCTTC. Translating gives CATSRGGTVYSAEQLF. The chain couples TRBV15 to TRBJ2-4; either TRBD1 or TRBD2 may fit D (5 bases each). This CDR3 has 16 amino acids. Per the germline V gene, CDR1 is LNHNV and CDR2 is YYDKDF (reference sequence).

Many counts were recorded for this clonotype. The genes are TRBV27 and TRBJ2-3; 8 nucleotides align to TRBD2. Germline V lookup: CDR1 MNHEY, CDR2 SMNVEV (reference sequence). The CDR3 has 15 amino acids. The V gene end was trimmed by 6 bases and the J gene end by 0 bases; junction bases not matched to a gene: 5. CDR3 sequence: CASSTTSASTDTQYF. The DNA of the CDR3 is TGTGCCAGCAGCACGACTAGCGCGAGCACAGATACGCAGTATTTT.

The V gene is TRBV11-2, the J gene TRBJ2-1; the D gene is possibly TRBD1 (5 bases). The CDR3 extends over 14 amino acids. The V end was cut by 0 bases, the J end by 8 bases, with 11 bases between. CDR1 is SGHAT and CDR2 is FQNNGV in the germline V gene. In DNA, the CDR3 is TGTGCCAGCAGCTTAGAGGCAGGGAACTATGAGCAGTTCTTC. It codes for CASSLEAGNYEQFF.

At least ten counts were recorded for this clonotype. The V call is TRBV6-5, the J call TRBJ1-2; D might be TRBD1 (5 bases). Trimming took off 2 bases at V and 5 bases at J, with 15 bases between the two ends. CDR3 size: 15 residues. Germline CDR1 and CDR2: MNHEY and SVGAGI. CDR3 sequence (DNA): TGTGCCAGCAGTTACGCTACGACAGAGGATTATGGCTACACCTTC. Translating gives CASSYATTEDYGYTF.

The sample holds a few counts of this clonotype. The CDR3 DNA is TGTGCCAGCAGCTGGCGCCTAGCTACAGTCATGCAAGATACGCAGTATTTT. It translates to CASSWRLATVMQDTQYF. The chain combines TRBV21-1 with TRBJ2-3; the table names TRBD1, a call not compared with the DNA. TRBV21-1 is a pseudogene locus. The CDR3 is 17 amino acids.

Points on this clonotype: This may be a read error, as it is one base from a much larger clone. This likely comes from a read error, as the CDR3 has no conserved phenylalanine or tryptophan at its end. The V call is TRBV9, the J call TRBJ2-2; D is unresolved. The germline V and J ends were trimmed by 5 bases and 5 bases, with 19 bases remaining between them. CDR3 length: 16 residues. Germline-derived CDR1 and CDR2 are SGDLS and YYNGEE. The CDR3 region is CASRAGNGLLTGELFC. The CDR3, as DNA: TGTGCCAGCAGAGCTGGGAATGGCCTCTTAACCGGGGAGCTGTTTTGT.

Points on this clonotype: Possible read error: a much larger clone is one base away. The V and J genes are TRBV7-2 and TRBJ2-7; perhaps TRBD2 as D (6 bases). The V gene's germline CDR1 is SGHTA and CDR2 FQGNSA. The CDR3 is 14 residues long. The CDR3 bases are TGTGCCAGCGGCTTAGGTGCTAGCGCCTACGAGCAGTACTTC. It is translated as CASGLGASAYEQYF. Full variable domain (remainder filled in from reference TRBV7-2 and TRBJ2-7): GAGVSQSPSNKVTEKGKDVELRCDPISGHTALYWYRQSLGQGLEFLIYFQGNSAPDKSGLPSDRFSAERTGGSVSTLTIQRTQQEDSAVYLCASGLGASAYEQYFGPGTRLTVT.

As concerns this clonotype: Given a much more abundant clone one base away, this may be a read error. J is TRBJ2-6 and V is TRBV6-6; 10 positions agree with TRBD2. CDR1 is MNHNY and CDR2 is SVGAGI in the germline V gene (reference sequence). This CDR3 has 17 residues. Written as DNA, the CDR3 is TGTACCAGCAGTAGGAGCGGGAGGGCCTCTGGGGCCAACGTCCTGACTTTC. Amino acid sequence: CTSSRSGRASGANVLTF.

This clonotype has at least ten counts. The chain recombines TRBV7-9 with TRBJ1-1; a weak D match, TRBD1 (6 bases). CDR1 is SEHNR and CDR2 is FQNEAQ in the germline V gene (reference sequence). This CDR3 spans 13 amino acids. Between the trimmed V and J ends, which lost 1 base and 9 bases, there was a span of 12 bases. The CDR3 protein is CASSLVNGGQAFF. Written as DNA, the CDR3 is TGTGCCAGCAGCTTAGTGAACGGGGGGCAAGCTTTCTTT.

This clonotype was counted at least ten times. The chain recombines TRBV7-6 with TRBJ1-2; the D is unclear. Per the germline V gene, CDR1 is SGHVS and CDR2 is FNYEAQ. V dropped 5 bases and J dropped 4 bases, with 23 bases sitting between them. The CDR3 covers 17 residues. The DNA of the CDR3 is TGTGCCAGCAGCCTTACCGGTGAATCTCGAAAGACCTATGGCTACACCTTC. Translation: CASSLTGESRKTYGYTF.

As for this clonotype: A much larger clone differs from this one at a single base, so this may be a read error. The CDR3 reads CAGSYRTPISGLTGELFF. CDR3 nucleotide sequence: TGTGCCGGCAGCTACCGAACTCCCATTTCAGGCTTGACCGGGGAGCTGTTTTTT. V usage is TRBV3-1 and J usage is TRBJ2-2; D not certain. This CDR3 is built from 18 residues. CDR1 is LGHDT, CDR2 YNNKEL, per germline (reference sequence).

This clonotype was recorded many times. Here the CDR3 omits its conserved ending phenylalanine or tryptophan, so a read error is the likely source. The DNA is omitted, as the CDR3 cannot be located on it reliably, and the CDR3 follows TCRdb's listing. The chain recombines TRBV29-1 with TRBJ1-1; the table's D call, TRBD1, was not checked against the DNA. 8 amino acids form the CDR3, both terminal residues included. Germline lookup yields CDR1 SQVTM and CDR2 ANQGSEA. CDR3 region: CSAARTGL.

This clonotype was detected many times. The rearrangement joins TRBV20-1 to TRBJ2-7, with 7 bases identical to TRBD2. The V gene's germline CDR1 is DFQATT and CDR2 SNEGSKA (reference sequence). Trimming cost V 2 bases and J 6 bases; bases outside gene matches: 13. This CDR3 has 15 amino acids. CDR3 DNA sequence: TGCAGTGCTAGACTATCTAGCGGAGTTCGAGTCGAGCAGTACTTC. It codes for CSARLSSGVRVEQYF.